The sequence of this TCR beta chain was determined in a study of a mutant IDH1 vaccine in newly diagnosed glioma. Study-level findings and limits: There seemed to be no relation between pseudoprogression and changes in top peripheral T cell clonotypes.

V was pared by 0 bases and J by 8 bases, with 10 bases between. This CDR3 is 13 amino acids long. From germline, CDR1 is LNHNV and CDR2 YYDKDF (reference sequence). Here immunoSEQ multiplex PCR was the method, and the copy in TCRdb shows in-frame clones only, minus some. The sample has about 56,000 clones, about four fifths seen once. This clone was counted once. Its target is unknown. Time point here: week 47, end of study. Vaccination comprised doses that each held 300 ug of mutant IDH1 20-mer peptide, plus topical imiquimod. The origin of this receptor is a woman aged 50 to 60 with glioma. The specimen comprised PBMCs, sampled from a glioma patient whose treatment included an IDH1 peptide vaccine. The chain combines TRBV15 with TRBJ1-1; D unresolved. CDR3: CATSREEGREAFF. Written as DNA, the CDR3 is TGTGCCACCAGCAGAGAAGAGGGCAGGGAAGCTTTCTTT.